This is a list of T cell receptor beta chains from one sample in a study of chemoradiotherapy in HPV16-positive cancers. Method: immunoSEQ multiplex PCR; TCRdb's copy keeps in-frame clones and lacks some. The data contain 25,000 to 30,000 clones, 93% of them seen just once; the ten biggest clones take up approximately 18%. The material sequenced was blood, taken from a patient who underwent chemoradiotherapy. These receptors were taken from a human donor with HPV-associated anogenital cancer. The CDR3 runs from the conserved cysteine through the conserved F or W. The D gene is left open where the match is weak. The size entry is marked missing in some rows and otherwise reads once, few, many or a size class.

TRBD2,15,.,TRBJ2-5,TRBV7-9,TGTGCCAGCAGCCCAGGGACTAGCGAACAAGAGACCCAGTACTTC,CASSPGTSEQETQYF
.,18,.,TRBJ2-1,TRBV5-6,TGTGCCAGCAGCAAAAGCCGCGGGACCGATCGATTTTACAATGAGCAGTTCTTC,CASSKSRGTDRFYNEQFF
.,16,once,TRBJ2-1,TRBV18,TGTGCCAGCTCACCAAGTCTGGCTCTCTCCTACAATGAGCAGTTCTTC,CASSPSLALSYNEQFF
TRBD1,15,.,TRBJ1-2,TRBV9,TGTGCCAGCAGAGAGGGACAGGGTGGGAACTATGGCTACACCTTC,CASREGQGGNYGYTF
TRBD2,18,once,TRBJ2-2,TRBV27,TGTGCCAGCAGTTTATTCCCCCAAGCGGGAGGTTACACCGGGGAGCTGTTTTTT,CASSLFPQAGGYTGELFF
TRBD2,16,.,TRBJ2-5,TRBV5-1,TGCGCCAGCAGCTTGTCTCTAGCGGGAGTCGAAAAGACCCAGTACTTC,CASSLSLAGVEKTQYF
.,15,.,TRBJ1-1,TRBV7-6,TGTGCCAGCAGCTTAGGGGGGTCTGGGAACACTGAAGCTTTCTTT,CASSLGGSGNTEAFF
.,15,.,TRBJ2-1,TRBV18,TGTGCCAGCTCACCCCTCACGAGCTCCTACAATGAGCAGTTCTTC,CASSPLTSSYNEQFF
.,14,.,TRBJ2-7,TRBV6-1,TGTGCCAGCAGTGAACCGGGGAGCTCCTACGAGCAGTACTTC,CASSEPGSSYEQYF
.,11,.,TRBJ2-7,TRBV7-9,TGTGCCAGCAGCTTAAACTACGAGCAGTACTTC,CASSLNYEQYF
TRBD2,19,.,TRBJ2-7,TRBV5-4,TGTGCCAGCAGCTTGGACTTACCCAGGACTAGCGGGAGTGGGTACGAGCAGTACTTC,CASSLDLPRTSGSGYEQYF
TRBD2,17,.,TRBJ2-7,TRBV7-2,TGTGCCAGCAGCTCCTCCGGGACTAGCGGGAGGGCCTACGAGCAGTACTTC,CASSSSGTSGRAYEQYF
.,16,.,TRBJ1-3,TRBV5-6,TGTGCCAGCAGCCCCAGTTTCGTCGGCTCTGGAAACACCATATATTTT,CASSPSFVGSGNTIYF
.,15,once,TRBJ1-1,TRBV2,TGTGCCAGCACATGGGCCCAAGGATGGATCACTGAAGCTTTCTTT,CASTWAQGWITEAFF
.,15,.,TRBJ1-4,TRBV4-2,TGTGCCAGCAGGCCCAGGGAGGGGAATAATGAAAAACTGTTTTTT,CASRPREGNNEKLFF
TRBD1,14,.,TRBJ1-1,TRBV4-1,TGCGCCAGCACTTTGACAGGGCCGAACACTGAAGCTTTCTTT,CASTLTGPNTEAFF
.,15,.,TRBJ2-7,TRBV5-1,TGCGCCAGCAGCTGGGGACACCGGGAGTCCTACGAGCAGTACTTC,CASSWGHRESYEQYF
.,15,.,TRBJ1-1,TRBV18,TGTGCCAGCTCACCACAAAAGGGAGCCCACACTGAAGCTTTCTTT,CASSPQKGAHTEAFF
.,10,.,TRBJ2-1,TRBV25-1,TGTGCCAGCAGTGAAGTTGTGCAGTTCTTC,CASSEVVQFF
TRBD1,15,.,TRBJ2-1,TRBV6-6,TGTGCCACTGACCCACGGGACAGGGTAATCAATGAGCAGTTCTTC,CATDPRDRVINEQFF
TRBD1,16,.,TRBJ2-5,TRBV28,TGTGCCAGCAGTTTAGGAGGGACAGGACGCCAAGAGACCCAGTACTTC,CASSLGGTGRQETQYF
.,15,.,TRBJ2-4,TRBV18,TGTGCCAGCTCACCGAGGGAGCAAGCCAAAAACATTCAGTACTTC,CASSPREQAKNIQYF
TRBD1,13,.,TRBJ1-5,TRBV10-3,TGTGCCATCGCGGGGACAGGGGATCAGCCCCAGCATTTT,CAIAGTGDQPQHF
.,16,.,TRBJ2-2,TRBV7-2,TGTGCCAGCAGCTTAGTGTTCGGGGGCCCTTTGGGGGAGCTGTTTTTT,CASSLVFGGPLGELFF
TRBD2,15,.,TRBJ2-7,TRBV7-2,TGTGCCAGCAGCTTTGATGCGGGGGGGCCTCGGGAGCAGTACTTC,CASSFDAGGPREQYF
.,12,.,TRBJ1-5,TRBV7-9,TGTGCCAGCAGCTTAGCCAATCAGCCCCAGCATTTT,CASSLANQPQHF
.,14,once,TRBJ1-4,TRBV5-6,TGTGCCAGCAGCCCCCGGGCCAATAATGAAAAACTGTTTTTT,CASSPRANNEKLFF
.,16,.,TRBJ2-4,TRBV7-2,TGTGCCAGCAGCTTTCAAGTTAGCAAGACAGCAAACATTCAGTACTTC,CASSFQVSKTANIQYF
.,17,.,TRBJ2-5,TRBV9,TGTGCCAGCAGCGTAGCTATAGCTAGTGGGGGCCAAGAGACCCAGTACTTC,CASSVAIASGGQETQYF
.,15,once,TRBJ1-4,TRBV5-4,TGTGCCAGCAGCTTGGGAACAGCAACTAATGAAAAACTGTTTTTT,CASSLGTATNEKLFF
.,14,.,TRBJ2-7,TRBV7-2,TGTGCCAGCAGCTTAAGGGGGTCCAGCGGGGAGCAGTACTTC,CASSLRGSSGEQYF
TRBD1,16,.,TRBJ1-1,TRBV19,TGTGCCAGTAGCCGGGACAGGCCTATCATGAACACTGAAGCTTTCTTT,CASSRDRPIMNTEAFF
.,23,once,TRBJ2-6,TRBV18,TGTGCCAGCTCACCACGGCTCCTTAGGCAGGTGGGGGGCAGTTCCTCTGGGGCCAACGTCCTGACTTTC,CASSPRLLRQVGGSSSGANVLTF
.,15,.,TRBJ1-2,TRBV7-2,TGTGCCAGCAGCACCGAAGGCCCGGGCCCGGGAGGCTACACCTTC,CASSTEGPGPGGYTF
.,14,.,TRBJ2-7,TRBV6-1,TGTGCCAGCAGTGAAGGAGGGGGGGTATACGAGCAGTACTTC,CASSEGGGVYEQYF
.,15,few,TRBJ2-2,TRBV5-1,TGCGCCAGCAGCTTGACAGGACCGAACACCGGGGAGCTGTTTTTT,CASSLTGPNTGELFF
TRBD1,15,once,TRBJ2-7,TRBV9,TGTGCCAGCAGCGCGGCGGCAGGGGGCTCCTACGAGCAGTACTTC,CASSAAAGGSYEQYF
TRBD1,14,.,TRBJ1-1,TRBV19,TGTGCCAGTAGCCGACAGGGGGCGGGCACTGAAGCTTTCTTT,CASSRQGAGTEAFF
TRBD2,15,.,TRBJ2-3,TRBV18,TGTGCCAGCTCAGCCCTAGCGGGGACCACAGATACGCAGTATTTT,CASSALAGTTDTQYF
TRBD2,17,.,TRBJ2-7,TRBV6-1,TGTGCCAGCAGTGAACCGGGGCAGCGGGGGGGCCCTTACGAGCAGTACTTC,CASSEPGQRGGPYEQYF
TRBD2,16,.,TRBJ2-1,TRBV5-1,TGCGCCAGCAGCATCCCCGCGGGGACTAACTACAATGAGCAGTTCTTC,CASSIPAGTNYNEQFF
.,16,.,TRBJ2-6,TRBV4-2,TGTGCCAGCAGCCAAGATGGGAGCTCTGGGGCCAACGTCCTGACTTTC,CASSQDGSSGANVLTF
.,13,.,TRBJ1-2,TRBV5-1,TGCGCCAGCAGCTCCGACAAACTCTATGGCTACACCTTC,CASSSDKLYGYTF
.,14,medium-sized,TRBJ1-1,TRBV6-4,TGTGCCAGCAGTGACGGTCAGGGCAACACTGAAGCTTTCTTT,CASSDGQGNTEAFF
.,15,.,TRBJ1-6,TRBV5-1,TGCGCCAGCAGCTTGGAGAGGGTAGGAGGGTCACCCCTCCACTTT,CASSLERVGGSPLHF